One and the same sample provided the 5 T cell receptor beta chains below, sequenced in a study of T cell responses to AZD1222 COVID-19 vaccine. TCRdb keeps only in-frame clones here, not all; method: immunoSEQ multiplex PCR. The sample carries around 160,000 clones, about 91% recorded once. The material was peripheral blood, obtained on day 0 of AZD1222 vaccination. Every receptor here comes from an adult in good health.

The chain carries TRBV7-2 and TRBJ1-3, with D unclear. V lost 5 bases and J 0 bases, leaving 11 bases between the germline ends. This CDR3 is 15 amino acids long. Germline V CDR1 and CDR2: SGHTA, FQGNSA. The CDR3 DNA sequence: TGTGCCAGCAGCATCAGACAACTCTCTGGAAACACCATATATTTT. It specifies CASSIRQLSGNTIYF. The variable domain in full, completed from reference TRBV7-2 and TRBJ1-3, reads GAGVSQSPSNKVTEKGKDVELRCDPISGHTALYWYRQSLGQGLEFLIYFQGNSAPDKSGLPSDRFSAERTGGSVSTLTIQRTQQEDSAVYLCASSIRQLSGNTIYFGEGSWLTVV.

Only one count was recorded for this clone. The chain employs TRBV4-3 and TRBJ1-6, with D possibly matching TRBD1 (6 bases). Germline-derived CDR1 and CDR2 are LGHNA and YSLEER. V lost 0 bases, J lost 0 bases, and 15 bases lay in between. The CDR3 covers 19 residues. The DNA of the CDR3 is TGCGCCAGCAGCCAAGAAGGGTCAGGGGAAAGCTCCTATAATTCACCCCTCCACTTT. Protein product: CASSQEGSGESSYNSPLHF.

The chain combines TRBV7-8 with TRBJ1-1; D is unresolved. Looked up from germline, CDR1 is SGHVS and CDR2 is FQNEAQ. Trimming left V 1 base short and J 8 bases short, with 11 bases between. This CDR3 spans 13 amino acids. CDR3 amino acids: CASSLGTQREAFF. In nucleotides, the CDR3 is TGTGCCAGCAGCTTAGGGACCCAAAGGGAAGCTTTCTTT.

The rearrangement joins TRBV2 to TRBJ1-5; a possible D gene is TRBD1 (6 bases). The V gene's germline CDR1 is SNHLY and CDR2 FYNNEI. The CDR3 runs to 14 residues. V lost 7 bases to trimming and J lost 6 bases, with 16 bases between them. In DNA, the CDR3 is TGTGCCAGCAACGAGGGGGGGCCGGGTCAGCCCCAGCATTTT. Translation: CASNEGGPGQPQHF.

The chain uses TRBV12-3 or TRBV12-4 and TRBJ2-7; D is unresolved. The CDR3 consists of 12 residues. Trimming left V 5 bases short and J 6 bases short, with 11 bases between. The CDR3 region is CASSVEWGEQYF. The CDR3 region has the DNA TGTGCCAGCAGTGTCGAATGGGGCGAGCAGTACTTC.